Presented here are 32 T cell receptor beta chains from one specimen sequenced in a study of OX40 agonist ivuxolimab in advanced cancers. TCRdb's copy holds only in-frame clones and misses some; the assay was immunoSEQ multiplex PCR. The sample yields under 85,000 clones, around 90% seen once. Sequenced here: CD4+ or CD8+ T cells sorted from blood, sampled in a trial of the OX40 agonist ivuxolimab. The receptors here all came from an adult with an advanced solid tumor such as melanoma, head and neck, liver or kidney cancer.

The chain couples TRBV27 to TRBJ2-7; D gene unclear. V was pared by 2 bases and J by 5 bases, with 13 bases between. Per germline, CDR1 MNHEY and CDR2 SMNVEV (reference sequence). The CDR3 runs to 14 residues. The CDR3 coding sequence is TGTGCCAGCAGTTTAAACGGTAATATCCACGAGCAGTACTTC. Protein: CASSLNGNIHEQYF.

A single count supports this clone. The CDR3 DNA follows: TGTGCCAGCAGTGAAAACTGGGATCAGCCCCAGCATTTT. Translating gives CASSENWDQPQHF. The chain employs TRBV6-1 and TRBJ1-5; D ambiguous. Germline values: CDR1 MNHNS, CDR2 SASEGT. This CDR3 is 13 amino acids long. Trimming removed 2 bases from V and 5 bases from J, with 7 bases in between.

The chain uses TRBV6-5 and TRBJ2-1; perhaps TRBD1 as D (6 bases). Trimming pared 5 bases from V and 1 base from J, leaving 12 bases between. The germline gives CDR1 MNHEY, CDR2 SVGAGI. CDR3 length: 15 residues. CDR3 sequence (DNA): TGTGCCAGCAGTGGGACAACCACTTCCTACAATGAGCAGTTCTTC. Translated, it gives CASSGTTTSYNEQFF.

V and J are TRBV2 and TRBJ2-7, with 7 bases that match TRBD1. The trim removed 7 bases at V and 1 base at J, leaving 7 bases unmatched. Germline V CDR1 and CDR2: SNHLY, FYNNEI. The CDR3 runs to 14 residues. As DNA, the CDR3 is TGTGCCAGCAAGGGGCCAGGGGGATCCTACGAGCAGTACTTC. Its protein is CASKGPGGSYEQYF.

J is TRBJ1-2 and V is TRBV28; a possible D gene is TRBD1 (5 bases). Per the germline V gene, CDR1 is MDHEN and CDR2 is SYDVKM. CDR3 length: 11 residues. Trimming shortened V by 9 bases and J by 4 bases, and 9 bases separated the two germline ends. CDR3 sequence (DNA): TGTGCCAGTAGGACATCCTATGGCTACACCTTC. Its protein is CASRTSYGYTF.

The CDR3 sequence: CASGGTDTQYF. CDR3 DNA: TGTGCTTCGGGGGGCACAGATACGCAGTATTTT. The chain recombines TRBV19 with TRBJ2-3, with D tentatively TRBD2 (6 bases). Germline V gene data show CDR1 as LNHDA and CDR2 as SQIVND (reference sequence). The CDR3 loop spans 11 amino acids.

This clone was observed a handful of times. The V call is TRBV2, the J call TRBJ1-4, with a weak D call TRBD1 (6 bases). V was shortened by 6 bases and J by 0 bases, with 11 bases between the two germline ends. The germline gives CDR1 SNHLY, CDR2 FYNNEI. This CDR3 contains 15 residues. CDR3 residues: CASRAGQPTNEKLFF. The DNA of the CDR3 is TGTGCCAGCAGAGCAGGACAGCCAACTAATGAAAAACTGTTTTTT.

CDR3 residues: CASSLGGGRRFEKLFF. The DNA for the CDR3 is TGTGCCAGCAGCTTAGGAGGGGGGCGCAGGTTTGAAAAACTGTTTTTT. J is TRBJ1-4 and V is TRBV11-2; tentative D call: TRBD1 (6 bases). From germline, CDR1 is SGHAT and CDR2 FQNNGV. The CDR3 loop spans 16 amino acids. The ends were cut back, 1 base at V and 7 bases at J, with 16 bases in the middle.

This clone was picked up a small number of times. The chain couples TRBV11-3 to TRBJ2-2, with 7 nucleotides matching TRBD2. V trimming: 5 bases; J trimming: 2 bases; junction bases outside the gene matches: 8. Germline-derived CDR1 and CDR2 are SGHNT and YENEEA. There are 16 residues in the CDR3. The CDR3 nucleotides read TGTGCCAGCAGCCCAGTTCCAGCGGGAAACACCGGGGAGCTGTTTTTT. Translated: CASSPVPAGNTGELFF.

A single count supports this clone. CDR3 bases: TGTGCCAGCTCACCAGGCAGGGACCAAGAGACCCAGTACTTC. Its protein product is CASSPGRDQETQYF. This chain connects TRBV18 to TRBJ2-5, with a possible D match to TRBD1 (5 bases). Between the trimmed V and J ends, which lost 2 bases and 0 bases, there was a span of 7 bases. This CDR3 has 14 residues. The V gene's germline CDR1 is KGHSH and CDR2 LQKENI. The full variable domain, in which reference TRBV18 and TRBJ2-5 provide the parts outside the CDR3, is NAGVMQNPRHLVRRRGQEARLRCSPMKGHSHVYWYRQLPEEGLKFMVYLQKENIIDESGMPKERFSAEFPKEGPSILRIQQVVRGDSAAYFCASSPGRDQETQYFGPGTRLLVL.

This clone was detected only once. In DNA form, the CDR3 reads TGCGCCAGCAGCCGGAGAACTACCGATACGCAGTATTTT. Protein product: CASSRRTTDTQYF. The chain uses TRBV5-1 and TRBJ2-3; unclear D gene. CDR1 is SGHRS, CDR2 YFSETQ, per germline. CDR3 length equals 13 residues. V was clipped by 4 bases and J by 6 bases, with 12 bases between them.

The J gene is TRBJ2-7, the V gene TRBV4-1, with D possibly matching TRBD1 (5 bases). CDR1 and CDR2 from the germline V gene are MGHRA and YSYEKL. This CDR3 is 16 amino acids long. V was cut by 0 bases and J by 1 base, with 13 bases left in between. The CDR3 sequence: CASSQDTQGRSYEQYF. The CDR3 coding sequence is TGCGCCAGCAGCCAAGATACCCAGGGTCGTTCCTACGAGCAGTACTTC.

This chain joins TRBV6-5 and TRBJ1-3; D possibly corresponds to TRBD1 (6 bases). The CDR3 runs 14 residues. Trimming shortened V by 6 bases and J by 2 bases, and 11 bases separated the two germline ends. Germline values: CDR1 MNHEY, CDR2 SVGAGI. CDR3 region: CASRQGNTGNTIYF. The CDR3 nucleotides are TGTGCCAGCAGACAGGGAAATACTGGAAACACCATATATTTT.

In this sample, this clone turned up once. V and J are TRBV29-1 and TRBJ2-3, with 11 nucleotides matching TRBD2. V lost 7 bases and J lost 4; bases outside the gene matches: 22. This CDR3 has 19 residues. Germline values: CDR1 SQVTM, CDR2 ANQGSEA. The CDR3: CSADGGGRKLAGAADTQYF. DNA for the CDR3: TGCAGCGCCGACGGCGGGGGGAGGAAACTAGCGGGAGCCGCAGATACGCAGTATTTT.

This rearrangement joins TRBV2 to TRBJ1-2, with a possible D match to TRBD1 (5 bases). Germline V gene sequence: CDR1 SNHLY, CDR2 FYNNEI. Trimming took off 6 bases at V and 2 bases at J, with 10 bases between the two ends. The CDR3 is 13 amino acids. CDR3 region: CASRRRENYGYTF. The CDR3 bases are TGTGCCAGCAGACGCAGGGAAAACTATGGCTACACCTTC. Looking up the rest from reference TRBV2 and TRBJ1-2 gives the full variable domain: EPEVTQTPSHQVTQMGQEVILRCVPISNHLYFYWYRQILGQKVEFLVSFYNNEISEKSEIFDDQFSVERPDGSNFTLKIRSTKLEDSAMYFCASRRRENYGYTFGSGTRLTVV.

This clone was counted between two and nine times. This chain connects TRBV6-5 to TRBJ2-3; D may be TRBD1 or TRBD2 (6 bases each). The germline CDR1 and CDR2 sequences are MNHEY and SVGAGI. Trimming cost V 5 bases and J 2 bases, with 14 bases left between them. There are 15 residues in the CDR3. The CDR3 DNA is TGTGCCAGCAGTCTAGAGGGGGGCCACACAGATACGCAGTATTTT. Translating gives CASSLEGGHTDTQYF.

The chain has TRBV6-1 and TRBJ2-2; perhaps TRBD2 as D (5 bases). Germline V gene data show CDR1 as MNHNS and CDR2 as SASEGT. This CDR3 comprises 14 residues. Trimming stripped 6 bases from V and 5 bases from J, with 13 bases between. The CDR3 region is CASRWTGKTGELFF. The CDR3 DNA reads as TGTGCCAGCAGATGGACGGGGAAGACCGGGGAGCTGTTTTTT.

The gene calls are TRBV19 and TRBJ2-7; 11 positions agree with TRBD1. Germline trimming cut 5 bases from V and 2 bases from J; bases unmatched to any gene: 2. This CDR3 has 14 residues. The germline gives CDR1 LNHDA, CDR2 SQIVND (reference sequence). The CDR3 spells CASSLGQGAYEQYF. As DNA, the CDR3 is TGTGCCAGTAGTCTGGGACAGGGGGCCTACGAGCAGTACTTC.

The CDR3 loop is CASSQDLERTGGSNQPQHF. The CDR3 DNA is TGCGCCAGCAGCCAAGATCTTGAGCGGACAGGGGGAAGCAATCAGCCCCAGCATTTT. The chain links TRBV4-1 to TRBJ1-5; 10 nucleotides agree with TRBD1. Germline CDR1 is MGHRA and CDR2 is YSYEKL. Trimming took 0 bases from V and 1 from J; bases not matched to a gene: 9. The CDR3 contains 19 residues.

The genes are TRBV10-3 and TRBJ2-2; 7 bases line up with TRBD1. The CDR3 covers 17 residues. Germline V gene lookup returns CDR1 ENHRY and CDR2 SYGVKD. V lost 4 bases to trimming and J lost 2 bases; unmatched junction nucleotides: 10. The CDR3 reads CAISGAQGTENTGELFF. The CDR3, as DNA: TGTGCCATCAGTGGAGCCCAAGGGACAGAAAACACCGGGGAGCTGTTTTTT.

The chain links TRBV13 to TRBJ2-1; D is unclear. Germline CDR1 PRHDT, CDR2 FYEKMQ (reference sequence). The CDR3 loop spans 15 amino acids. Trimming removed 3 bases from V and 2 bases from J, with 11 bases in between. As DNA, the CDR3 is TGTGCCAGCAGCTTGCAGACTGAGACCTACAATGAGCAGTTCTTC. Translated, it gives CASSLQTETYNEQFF.

This chain links TRBV5-4 with TRBJ1-6; D is unresolved. With 4 bases removed from V and 7 bases from J, the gap between germline ends came to 12 bases. CDR1 is SGHNT and CDR2 is YYREEE in the germline V gene (reference sequence). The CDR3 totals 14 residues. The chain's CDR3 is CASSLGLTNSPLHF. CDR3 in DNA: TGTGCCAGCAGCCTAGGACTTACCAATTCACCCCTCCACTTT.

This sequence joins TRBV6-6 and TRBJ2-7; D is possibly TRBD2 (5 bases). Germline values: CDR1 MNHNY, CDR2 SVGAGI (reference sequence). The CDR3 totals 14 residues. Trimming took off 6 bases at V and 11 bases at J, with 23 bases between the two ends. For the CDR3, the DNA is TGTGCCAGCAGCCTCCCCCCCTGGCGGGTGCGGAAGTACTTC. It is translated as CASSLPPWRVRKYF.

This clone was seen once. As DNA, the CDR3 is TGTGCCAGCACTAGCGGGGAGGTAGATACGCAGTATTTT. It encodes CASTSGEVDTQYF. V usage is TRBV2 and J usage is TRBJ2-3; 9 nucleotides agree with TRBD2. After removal of 7 bases from V and 5 bases from J, the junction contained 4 bases not matched to a gene. The CDR3 has 13 residues. Germline V gene lookup returns CDR1 SNHLY and CDR2 FYNNEI.

This clone appeared a few times. The rearrangement joins TRBV21-1 to TRBJ2-7; TRBD2, as called in the table, went unchecked against the DNA. TRBV21-1 is a documented pseudogene. The CDR3 contains 17 residues. The CDR3 sequence is CASSPPGLAVPSYEQYF. CDR3 DNA: TGTGCCAGCAGCCCCCCAGGACTAGCGGTACCCTCCTACGAGCAGTACTTC.

This sequence joins TRBV27 and TRBJ2-7; D is possibly TRBD1 or TRBD2 (5 bases each). CDR1 is MNHEY, CDR2 SMNVEV, per germline (reference sequence). V was cut by 9 bases and J by 2 bases, with 14 bases left in between. This CDR3 is 13 amino acids long. In nucleotides, the CDR3 is TGTGCCAGGGGGGAAAGCGGACCCTACGAGCAGTACTTC. Translation: CARGESGPYEQYF.

This chain joins TRBV28 and TRBJ2-7; D tentatively fits TRBD1 or TRBD2 (5 bases each). The germline V and J ends were trimmed by 6 bases and 1 base, with 16 bases remaining between them. The CDR3 totals 15 residues. CDR1 and CDR2 (germline): MDHEN, SYDVKM. CDR3 sequence reads: CASSAPGLGSYEQYF. The CDR3, as DNA: TGTGCCAGCAGCGCCCCGGGGCTTGGATCCTACGAGCAGTACTTC.

The chain recombines TRBV19 with TRBJ2-1; D is undetermined. This CDR3 region has 13 residues. Germline values: CDR1 LNHDA, CDR2 SQIVND (reference sequence). V was shortened by 3 bases and J by 5 bases, with 8 bases between the two germline ends. The CDR3 loop is CASSMGPNNEQFF. CDR3 bases: TGTGCCAGTAGTATGGGCCCCAACAATGAGCAGTTCTTC.

The chain combines TRBV28 with TRBJ2-3; D is unclear. The germline CDR1 and CDR2 sequences are MDHEN and SYDVKM. The V end lost 4 bases, the J end lost 2 bases, and 4 bases lay between the germline ends. The CDR3 length is 12 residues. The CDR3 nucleotides read TGTGCCAGCAGTTCCCTCACAGATACGCAGTATTTT. Residues: CASSSLTDTQYF.

The rearrangement joins TRBV2 to TRBJ1-6, with a weak D call TRBD1 (5 bases). Germline V gene lookup returns CDR1 SNHLY and CDR2 FYNNEI. There are 14 residues in the CDR3. V was shortened by 8 bases and J by 8 bases, with 16 bases between the two germline ends. The CDR3 loop is CASAGGREDSPLHF. The DNA for the CDR3 is TGTGCCAGCGCAGGCGGCAGGGAGGATTCACCCCTCCACTTT.

The chain has TRBV6-1 and TRBJ1-5; no clear D gene. Germline loops: CDR1 MNHNS, CDR2 SASEGT. CDR3 length: 13 residues. The V end lost 2 bases, the J end lost 1 base, and 3 bases lay between the germline ends. Here the CDR3 DNA reads TGTGCCAGCAGTGAAACGAGCAATCAGCCCCAGCATTTT. Encoded protein: CASSETSNQPQHF.

This clone was picked up one time. The V gene is TRBV7-2, the J gene TRBJ2-7; D ambiguous. Germline CDR1 and CDR2: SGHTA and FQGNSA. CDR3 length: 13 amino acids. Trimming stripped 5 bases from V and 2 bases from J, with 10 bases between. This chain's CDR3 is CASSLGVPYEQYF. The CDR3, as DNA: TGTGCCAGCAGCCTAGGAGTCCCCTACGAGCAGTACTTC. Full variable domain (rest looked up from reference TRBV7-2 and TRBJ2-7): GAGVSQSPSNKVTEKGKDVELRCDPISGHTALYWYRQSLGQGLEFLIYFQGNSAPDKSGLPSDRFSAERTGGSVSTLTIQRTQQEDSAVYLCASSLGVPYEQYFGPGTRLTVT.